These 24 T cell receptor beta chains came from one sample sequenced in a study of CD4 T cells in relation to SARS-CoV-2 and coronaviruses. Antigens for these TCRs are unknown. CD4+ T cells from unexposed donors were obtained before the COVID-19 pandemic (2011-2018). Isolation of CD4+ T cells took place after less than 11 days in culture. The repertoire was sequenced with immunoSEQ multiplex PCR; TCRdb's copy has only in-frame clones and lacks some. This table has roughly 30,000 clones, 75% to 80% appearing once. Sequenced input: CD4+ T cells from PBMCs, cultured in vitro. These receptors all come from a human donor in good health.

This sequence joins TRBV18 and TRBJ1-2, with D unclear. Germline V gives CDR1 KGHSH, CDR2 LQKENI. There are 14 residues in the CDR3. Trimming took 5 bases from V and 1 from J, leaving 11 bases between them. The CDR3 region is CASSVATINYGYTF. CDR3 nucleotides: TGTGCCAGCTCAGTGGCTACTATTAACTATGGCTACACCTTC.

V gene TRBV2 combines with J gene TRBJ1-1, with 7 bases fitting TRBD1. The CDR3 spans 14 residues. Germline-derived CDR1 and CDR2 are SNHLY and FYNNEI. V lost 10 bases and J lost 0; bases outside the gene matches: 8. The CDR3: CATRGLDLNTEAFF. The CDR3 DNA sequence: TGTGCCACTAGGGGGCTTGATTTGAACACTGAAGCTTTCTTT. Looking up the rest from reference TRBV2 and TRBJ1-1 gives the full variable domain: EPEVTQTPSHQVTQMGQEVILRCVPISNHLYFYWYRQILGQKVEFLVSFYNNEISEKSEIFDDQFSVERPDGSNFTLKIRSTKLEDSAMYFCATRGLDLNTEAFFGQGTRLTVV.

This clone came up a few times. The chain combines TRBV4-1 with TRBJ2-1, with 7 bases aligning to TRBD2. The CDR3 covers 16 residues. Germline V gene lookup returns CDR1 MGHRA and CDR2 YSYEKL. After removal of 6 bases from V and 0 bases from J, the junction contained 8 bases not matched to a gene. CDR3: CASSPSGGRSYNEQFF. The CDR3 coding sequence is TGCGCCAGCAGTCCCTCGGGGGGTCGCTCCTACAATGAGCAGTTCTTC.

This clone was recorded a few times. The chain combines TRBV29-1 with TRBJ2-1; tentatively, D is TRBD2 (5 bases). Trimming took 7 bases from V and 5 from J, leaving 9 bases between them. Germline CDR1 is SQVTM and CDR2 is ANQGSEA. This CDR3 contains 11 residues. Written as DNA, the CDR3 is TGCAGCGAAAGAGGGAACAATGAGCAGTTCTTC. Encoded protein: CSERGNNEQFF.

The chain carries TRBV18 and TRBJ2-1; 8 bases line up with TRBD1. CDR1 KGHSH and CDR2 LQKENI come from the germline V gene. V was pared by 4 bases and J by 6 bases, with 2 bases of the junction left unmatched. CDR3 length: 13 amino acids. This chain's CDR3 is CASSQQGGNEQFF. CDR3 bases: TGTGCCAGCTCACAACAGGGGGGCAATGAGCAGTTCTTC.

The table lists this clone with a few counts. V usage is TRBV6-4 and J usage is TRBJ2-3; TRBD2 matches 9 bases. This CDR3 spans 14 amino acids. CDR1 and CDR2 (germline): MRHNA, SNTAGT. With V trimmed by 6 bases and J by 8 bases, 9 bases remained unmatched. The DNA for the CDR3 is TGTGCCAGCAGCCCCCTTAGCGGGAGCGGTACGCAGTATTTT. This codes for CASSPLSGSGTQYF.

This chain uses TRBV7-2 with TRBJ1-1; TRBD1 agrees at 12 bases. Germline loops: CDR1 SGHTA, CDR2 FQGNSA. V shed 2 bases, J shed 11 bases, and the junction held 9 bases outside the gene matches. This CDR3 is built from 15 residues. CDR3 in DNA: TGTGCCAGCAGCTTAATTATGGGACAGGGGGCGCCGGCTTTCTTT. It yields the protein CASSLIMGQGAPAFF.

The J gene is TRBJ2-5, the V gene TRBV7-2, with TRBD2 identical over 12 bases. The CDR3 has 17 residues. After removal of 0 bases from V and 5 bases from J, the junction contained 7 bases not matched to a gene. The germline gives CDR1 SGHTA, CDR2 FQGNSA. CDR3 residues: CASSLALAGGPGETQYF. The CDR3 DNA follows: TGTGCCAGCAGCTTAGCGCTAGCGGGGGGGCCGGGGGAGACCCAGTACTTC.

This clone was seen more than once but under ten times. The chain couples TRBV5-1 to TRBJ2-2, with 9 bases lining up with TRBD1. Germline lookup yields CDR1 SGHRS and CDR2 YFSETQ. The length of the CDR3 is 15 residues. Losses at the gene ends were 3 bases for V and 4 bases for J; bases not matched to a gene: 4. CDR3 DNA: TGCGCCAGCAGCTCGGGACAGGGCCTCACCGGGGAGCTGTTTTTT. Translation: CASSSGQGLTGELFF.

The chain links TRBV19 to TRBJ1-4, with 12 bases fitting TRBD1. This CDR3 is 16 amino acids long. J was trimmed by 5 bases and V by 6 bases; bases with no gene match: 7. Germline lookup yields CDR1 LNHDA and CDR2 SQIVND (reference sequence). CDR3 sequence: CASSTGTGGINEKLFF. The DNA for the CDR3 is TGTGCCAGTAGCACCGGGACAGGGGGCATCAATGAAAAACTGTTTTTT. Full variable domain (missing parts from reference TRBV19 and TRBJ1-4): DGGITQSPKYLFRKEGQNVTLSCEQNLNHDAMYWYRQDPGQGLRLIYYSQIVNDFQKGDIAEGYSVSREKKESFPLTVTSAQKNPTAFYLCASSTGTGGINEKLFFGSGTQLSVL.

This clone was counted a few times. V is TRBV19 and J is TRBJ1-2; no reliable D call. V was shortened by 7 bases and J by 5 bases, with 11 bases between the two germline ends. The germline V gene has CDR1 LNHDA and CDR2 SQIVND (reference sequence). This CDR3 is 12 amino acids long. CDR3 sequence: CASTNGEYGYTF. CDR3 in DNA: TGTGCCAGTACCAACGGGGAATATGGCTACACCTTC.

The rearrangement links TRBV4-1 to TRBJ1-1, with D maybe TRBD1 (5 bases). CDR1 is MGHRA, CDR2 YSYEKL, per germline. V lost 3 bases, J lost 0 bases, and 14 bases lay in between. This CDR3 region has 16 residues. CDR3 DNA: TGCGCCAGCAGCCACTCCGGGGGAAACATGAACACTGAAGCTTTCTTT. Amino acid sequence: CASSHSGGNMNTEAFF.

The chain employs TRBV5-1 and TRBJ2-7; TRBD1 matches 9 bases. CDR1 and CDR2 from the germline V gene are SGHRS and YFSETQ. V gave up 4 bases and J gave up 7 bases; unmatched junction bases: 12. The CDR3 is made up of 15 amino acids. DNA of the CDR3: TGCGCCAGCAGCGGGGGACAGGGCCTGCCTCGGGAGCAGTACTTC. Its protein product is CASSGGQGLPREQYF.

This sequence joins TRBV23-1 and TRBJ1-2, with no clear D. TRBV23-1 is assigned to the ORF class and has an uncertain function. This CDR3 region has 12 residues. V gave up 0 bases and J gave up 12 bases, with 11 bases separating them. CDR3 nucleotides: TGCGCCAGCAGTCAATCGGAGGTCGTGAACACCTTC. It yields the protein CASSQSEVVNTF.

The chain is built from TRBV5-1 and TRBJ1-5; 7 bases align to TRBD1. Germline trimming cut 0 bases from V and 2 bases from J; bases unmatched to any gene: 2. This CDR3 has 15 residues. The germline V gene has CDR1 SGHRS and CDR2 YFSETQ. CDR3 in DNA: TGCGCCAGCAGCTTGGGACAGGGCCGCAATCAGCCCCAGCATTTT. Amino acids: CASSLGQGRNQPQHF.

The chain recombines TRBV29-1 with TRBJ2-7, with 10 bases aligning to TRBD2. CDR1 and CDR2 from the germline V gene are SQVTM and ANQGSEA. The V and J ends lost 2 bases and 6 bases, in that order; junction bases with no gene match: 1. The CDR3 length is 12 residues. CDR3 DNA: TGCAGCGTTGAAACTAGCGGGGTCGAGCAGTACTTC. The encoded protein is CSVETSGVEQYF.

This clone has only a few counts. For the CDR3, the DNA is TGCGCCAGCAGCCGGGGGCGGGGGGAGCTGTTTTTT. Translating it yields CASSRGRGELFF. The chain is built from TRBV4-1 and TRBJ2-2; TRBD1 might be the D (6 bases). V dropped 4 bases and J dropped 8 bases, with 8 bases sitting between them. This CDR3 region has 12 residues. Germline values: CDR1 MGHRA, CDR2 YSYEKL.

This clone was observed a few times. The rearrangement links TRBV6-2 or TRBV6-3 to TRBJ2-1; 8 positions match TRBD1. Trimming at V came to 2 bases and at J to 5 bases, leaving 5 bases not matched to a gene. From germline, CDR1 is MNHEY and CDR2 SVGEGT. The CDR3 runs to 15 residues. The CDR3 here is CASSYTGQGHNEQFF. CDR3 DNA sequence: TGTGCCAGCAGTTACACCGGACAGGGACACAATGAGCAGTTCTTC.

The chain has TRBV7-8 and TRBJ1-6; TRBD1 is a possible D gene (6 bases). The CDR3 consists of 15 residues. V shed 5 bases and J shed 11 bases, with 19 bases lying between them. CDR1 is SGHVS, CDR2 FQNEAQ, per germline. The CDR3 DNA is TGTGCCAGCAGCATAAGTAGGGGGGGAGACCCACCCCTCCACTTT. Translating it yields CASSISRGGDPPLHF.

The rearrangement links TRBV11-2 to TRBJ2-3; D gene unclear. The CDR3 has 16 amino acids. Germline V gene sequence: CDR1 SGHAT, CDR2 FQNNGV. V lost 1 base and J lost 0, with 11 bases in between. CDR3 amino acids: CASSLGVQPSTDTQYF. DNA for the CDR3: TGTGCCAGCAGCTTAGGAGTGCAGCCTAGCACAGATACGCAGTATTTT. Complete variable domain (other parts from reference TRBV11-2 and TRBJ2-3): EAGVAQSPRYKIIEKRQSVAFWCNPISGHATLYWYQQILGQGPKLLIQFQNNGVVDDSQLPKDRFSAERLKGVDSTLKIQPAKLEDSAVYLCASSLGVQPSTDTQYFGPGTRLTVL.

This chain connects TRBV7-2 to TRBJ2-3; perhaps TRBD2 as D (7 bases). V was trimmed by 8 bases and J by 0 bases, leaving 18 bases between them. The CDR3 sequence is 16 residues long. CDR1 is SGHTA and CDR2 is FQGNSA in the germline V gene. The CDR3, as DNA: TGTGCCAGCGCCCCCGGGGGGCCCTCTAGCACAGATACGCAGTATTTT. Protein sequence: CASAPGGPSSTDTQYF. The variable domain in full, with the rest retrieved from reference TRBV7-2 and TRBJ2-3, is GAGVSQSPSNKVTEKGKDVELRCDPISGHTALYWYRQSLGQGLEFLIYFQGNSAPDKSGLPSDRFSAERTGGSVSTLTIQRTQQEDSAVYLCASAPGGPSSTDTQYFGPGTRLTVL.

V usage is TRBV7-9 and J usage is TRBJ1-2; 9 bases agree with TRBD1. CDR3 length: 15 residues. Germline V gene lookup returns CDR1 SEHNR and CDR2 FQNEAQ (reference sequence). V shed 3 bases, J shed 6 bases, and the junction held 8 bases outside the gene matches. The CDR3 spells CASSLGSTGGHGYTF. The CDR3 coding sequence is TGTGCCAGCAGCTTGGGGTCTACAGGGGGCCATGGCTACACCTTC.

The rearrangement uses TRBV10-2 and TRBJ2-5; D ambiguous. Trimming removed 3 bases from V and 5 bases from J, with 7 bases in between. The germline V gene encodes CDR1 WSHSY and CDR2 SAAADI. This CDR3 spans 12 amino acids. The CDR3 sequence is CASSELEETQYF. The DNA for the CDR3 is TGCGCCAGCAGTGAACTCGAGGAGACCCAGTACTTC.

This clone was picked up one time. The genes are TRBV5-6 and TRBJ2-1; D is uncertain. The CDR3 extends over 12 amino acids. V was pared by 0 bases and J by 12 bases, with 10 bases between. CDR1 and CDR2 from the germline V gene are SGHDT and YYEEEE. The DNA for the CDR3 is TGTGCCAGCAGCTTGGTCCCCCTGGGGCAGTTCTTC. This gives the protein CASSLVPLGQFF.